The rows below give T cell receptor beta chains drawn from one sample of a study of T cell responses to AZD1222 COVID-19 vaccine. This table comes from immunoSEQ multiplex PCR, and its TCRdb copy is limited to in-frame clones, with some not included. Of approximately 60,000 clones listed, approximately 86% are singletons. The sequences come from peripheral blood, collected on day 0 of AZD1222 vaccination. The receptors stem from an adult in good health. Both conserved end residues are part of each CDR3. The size entry is marked missing in some rows and otherwise reads once, few, many or a size class.

v_call	clone_size	j_call	cdr3_aa
TRBV27	NA	TRBJ1-4	CATSRASTNEKLFF
TRBV6-5	NA	TRBJ1-3	CASRDQGFSGNTIYF
TRBV28	NA	TRBJ1-3	CASSLDSPGPNTIYF
TRBV19	NA	TRBJ1-5	CASSPGTVNQPQHF
TRBV18	NA	TRBJ2-1	CASSLTTSSRSYNEQFF
TRBV7-9	once	TRBJ1-1	CASSLLRGLNTEAFF
TRBV5-1	NA	TRBJ1-2	CASSLGDRGNGYTF
TRBV4-3	NA	TRBJ2-7	CASSQDSVTSGSYEQYF
TRBV10-3	NA	TRBJ1-2	CAIRAGDSESGGYTF
TRBV6-5	NA	TRBJ2-7	CASSYSAMGYEQYF
TRBV4-3	NA	TRBJ1-3	CASSQDQGQFFSGNTIYF
TRBV19	NA	TRBJ2-1	CASSIGAGSSYNEQFF
TRBV2	NA	TRBJ2-5	CASRELAGVETQYF